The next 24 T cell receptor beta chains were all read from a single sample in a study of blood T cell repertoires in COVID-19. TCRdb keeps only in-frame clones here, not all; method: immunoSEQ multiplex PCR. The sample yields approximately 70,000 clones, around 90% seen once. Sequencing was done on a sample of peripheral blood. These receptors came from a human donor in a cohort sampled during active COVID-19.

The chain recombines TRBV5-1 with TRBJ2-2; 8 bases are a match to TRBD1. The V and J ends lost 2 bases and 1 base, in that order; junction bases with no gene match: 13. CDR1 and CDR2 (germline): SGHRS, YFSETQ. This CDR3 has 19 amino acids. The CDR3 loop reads CASSFGVKTGTGNTGELFF. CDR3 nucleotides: TGCGCCAGCAGCTTCGGGGTTAAGACCGGGACAGGGAACACCGGGGAGCTGTTTTTT.

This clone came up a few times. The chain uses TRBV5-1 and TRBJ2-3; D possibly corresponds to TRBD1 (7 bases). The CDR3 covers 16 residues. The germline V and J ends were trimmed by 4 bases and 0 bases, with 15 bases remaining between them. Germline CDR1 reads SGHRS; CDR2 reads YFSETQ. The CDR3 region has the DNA TGCGCCAGCAGCCCTCCAGGGGGGTCCAGCACAGATACGCAGTATTTT. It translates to CASSPPGGSSTDTQYF.

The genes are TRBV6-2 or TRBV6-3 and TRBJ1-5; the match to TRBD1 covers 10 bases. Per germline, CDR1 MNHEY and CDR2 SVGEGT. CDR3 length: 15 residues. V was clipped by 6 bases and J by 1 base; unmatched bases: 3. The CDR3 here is CASSRQGASNQPQHF. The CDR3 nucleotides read TGTGCCAGCAGCAGACAGGGGGCGAGCAATCAGCCCCAGCATTTT.

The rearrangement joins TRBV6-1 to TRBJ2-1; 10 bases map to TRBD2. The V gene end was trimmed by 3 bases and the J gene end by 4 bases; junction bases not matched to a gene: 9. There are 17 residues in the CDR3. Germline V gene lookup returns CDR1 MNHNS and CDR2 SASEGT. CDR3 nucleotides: TGTGCCAGCAGTGAGAAGCTAGCGGGAGTAATGTACAATGAGCAGTTCTTC. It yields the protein CASSEKLAGVMYNEQFF.

The CDR3 nucleotides are TGTGCCAGCAGCGACGGACTAGCGGCGCCTCAAGAGACCCAGTACTTC. It yields the protein CASSDGLAAPQETQYF. The chain couples TRBV9 to TRBJ2-5; 10 bases are shared with TRBD2. The CDR3 length is 16 residues. V trimming: 3 bases; J trimming: 2 bases; junction bases outside the gene matches: 7. Germline-derived CDR1 and CDR2 are SGDLS and YYNGEE.

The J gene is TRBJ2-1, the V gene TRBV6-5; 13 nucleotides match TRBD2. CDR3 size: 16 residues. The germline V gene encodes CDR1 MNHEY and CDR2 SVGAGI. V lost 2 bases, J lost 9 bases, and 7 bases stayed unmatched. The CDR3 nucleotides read TGTGCCAGCAGTTACGCACTAGCGGGAGGGCGAGCTGAGCAGTTCTTC. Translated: CASSYALAGGRAEQFF.

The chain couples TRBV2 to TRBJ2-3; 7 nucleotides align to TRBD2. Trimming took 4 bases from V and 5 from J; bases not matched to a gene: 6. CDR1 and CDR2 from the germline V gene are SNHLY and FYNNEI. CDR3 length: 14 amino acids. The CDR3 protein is CASSGTRGRDTQYF. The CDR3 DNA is TGTGCCAGCAGTGGGACTAGGGGCAGAGATACGCAGTATTTT.

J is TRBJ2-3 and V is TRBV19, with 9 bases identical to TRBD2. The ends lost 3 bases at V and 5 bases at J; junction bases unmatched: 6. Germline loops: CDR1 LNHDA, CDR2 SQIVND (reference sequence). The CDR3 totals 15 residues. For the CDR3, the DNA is TGTGCCAGTAGTATCCCTAGCGGGACCAAAGATACGCAGTATTTT. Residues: CASSIPSGTKDTQYF.

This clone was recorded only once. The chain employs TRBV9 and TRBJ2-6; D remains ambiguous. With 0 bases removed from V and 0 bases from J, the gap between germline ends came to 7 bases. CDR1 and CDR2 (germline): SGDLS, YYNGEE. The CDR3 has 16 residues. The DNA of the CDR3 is TGTGCCAGCAGCGTAGGACTGAGCTCTGGGGCCAACGTCCTGACTTTC. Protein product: CASSVGLSSGANVLTF.

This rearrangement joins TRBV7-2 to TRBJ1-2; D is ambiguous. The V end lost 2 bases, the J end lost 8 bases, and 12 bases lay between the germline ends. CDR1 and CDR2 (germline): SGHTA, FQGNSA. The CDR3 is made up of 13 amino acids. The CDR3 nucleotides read TGTGCCAGCAGCTTATTAATCGGGAGCGGCTACACCTTC. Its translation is CASSLLIGSGYTF.

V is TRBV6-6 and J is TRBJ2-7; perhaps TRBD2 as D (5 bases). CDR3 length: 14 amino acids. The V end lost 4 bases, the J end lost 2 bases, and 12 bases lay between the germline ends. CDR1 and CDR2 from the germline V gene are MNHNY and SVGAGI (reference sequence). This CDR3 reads CASSFPDLTYEQYF. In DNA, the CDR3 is TGTGCCAGCAGTTTCCCGGACTTAACCTACGAGCAGTACTTC.

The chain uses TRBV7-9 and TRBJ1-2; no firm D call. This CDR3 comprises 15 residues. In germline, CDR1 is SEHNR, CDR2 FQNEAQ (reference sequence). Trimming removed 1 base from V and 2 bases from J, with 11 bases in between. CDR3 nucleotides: TGTGCCAGCAGCTTAGGGCACAGCTCCAACTATGGCTACACCTTC. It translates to CASSLGHSSNYGYTF. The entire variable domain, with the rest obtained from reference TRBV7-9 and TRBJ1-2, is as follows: DTGVSQNPRHKITKRGQNVTFRCDPISEHNRLYWYRQTLGQGPEFLTYFQNEAQLEKSRLLSDRFSAERPKGSFSTLEIQRTEQGDSAMYLCASSLGHSSNYGYTFGSGTRLTVV.

This chain's CDR3 is CASSLGLESGNTIYF. CDR3 nucleotide sequence: TGTGCCAGCAGCTTGGGACTGGAGTCTGGAAACACCATATATTTT. The chain joins TRBV5-4 to TRBJ1-3; no firm D call. Per germline, CDR1 SGHNT and CDR2 YYREEE (reference sequence). The CDR3 sequence is 15 residues long. Trimming stripped 0 bases from V and 1 base from J, with 8 bases between.

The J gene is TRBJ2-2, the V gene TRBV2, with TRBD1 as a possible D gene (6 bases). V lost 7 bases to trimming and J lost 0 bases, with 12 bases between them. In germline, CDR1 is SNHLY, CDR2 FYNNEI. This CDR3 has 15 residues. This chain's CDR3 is CASTWDTPNTGELFF. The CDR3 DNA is TGTGCCAGCACCTGGGACACCCCGAACACCGGGGAGCTGTTTTTT.

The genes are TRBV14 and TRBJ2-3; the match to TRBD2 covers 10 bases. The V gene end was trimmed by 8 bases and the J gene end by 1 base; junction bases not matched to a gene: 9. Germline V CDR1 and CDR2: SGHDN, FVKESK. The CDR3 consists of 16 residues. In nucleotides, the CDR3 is TGTGCCAGCCGGAAGGCTAGCGGGGGAGGCACAGATACGCAGTATTTT. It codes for CASRKASGGGTDTQYF. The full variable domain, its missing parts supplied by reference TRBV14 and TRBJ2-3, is EAGVTQFPSHSVIEKGQTVTLRCDPISGHDNLYWYRRVMGKEIKFLLHFVKESKQDESGMPNNRFLAERTGGTYSTLKVQPAELEDSGVYFCASRKASGGGTDTQYFGPGTRLTVL.

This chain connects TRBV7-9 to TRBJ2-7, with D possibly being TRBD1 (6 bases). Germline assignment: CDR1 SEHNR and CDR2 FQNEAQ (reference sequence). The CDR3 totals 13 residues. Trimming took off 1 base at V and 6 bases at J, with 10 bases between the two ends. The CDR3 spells CASSLGTGSEQYF. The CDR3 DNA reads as TGTGCCAGCAGCTTAGGTACAGGGTCCGAGCAGTACTTC.

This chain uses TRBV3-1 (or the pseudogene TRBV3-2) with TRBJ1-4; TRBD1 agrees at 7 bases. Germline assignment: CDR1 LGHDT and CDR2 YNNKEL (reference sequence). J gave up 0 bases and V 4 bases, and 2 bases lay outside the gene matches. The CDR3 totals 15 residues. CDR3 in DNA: TGTGCCAGCAGCCCAGGGGGTTCAACTAATGAAAAACTGTTTTTT. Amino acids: CASSPGGSTNEKLFF.

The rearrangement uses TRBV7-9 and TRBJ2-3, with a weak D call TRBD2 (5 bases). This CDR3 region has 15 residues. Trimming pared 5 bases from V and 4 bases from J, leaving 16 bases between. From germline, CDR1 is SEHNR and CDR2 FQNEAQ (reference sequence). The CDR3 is CASSLTSGWADTQYF. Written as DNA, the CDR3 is TGTGCCAGCAGCCTAACATCGGGGTGGGCAGATACGCAGTATTTT.

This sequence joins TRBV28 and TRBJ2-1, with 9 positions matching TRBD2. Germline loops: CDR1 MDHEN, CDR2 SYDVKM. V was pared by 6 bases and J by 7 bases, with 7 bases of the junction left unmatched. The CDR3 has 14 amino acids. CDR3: CASRRLAALNEQFF. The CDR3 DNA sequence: TGTGCCAGCAGACGACTAGCGGCTTTAAATGAGCAGTTCTTC. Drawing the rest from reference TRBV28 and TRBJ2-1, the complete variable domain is DVKVTQSSRYLVKRTGEKVFLECVQDMDHENMFWYRQDPGLGLRLIYFSYDVKMKEKGDIPEGYSVSREKKERFSLILESASTNQTSMYLCASRRLAALNEQFFGPGTRLTVL.

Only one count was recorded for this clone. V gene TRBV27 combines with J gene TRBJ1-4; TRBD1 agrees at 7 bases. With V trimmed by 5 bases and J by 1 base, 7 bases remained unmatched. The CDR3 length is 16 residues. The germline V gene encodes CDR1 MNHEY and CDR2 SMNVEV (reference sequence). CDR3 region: CASSTYRGLTNEKLFF. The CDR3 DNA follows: TGTGCCAGCAGTACCTACAGGGGTTTAACTAATGAAAAACTGTTTTTT.

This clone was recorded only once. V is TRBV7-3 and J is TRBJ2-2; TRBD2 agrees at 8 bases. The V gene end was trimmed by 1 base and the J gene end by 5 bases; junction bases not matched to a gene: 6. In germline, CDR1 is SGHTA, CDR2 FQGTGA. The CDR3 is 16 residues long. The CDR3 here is CASSLNSVAGTGELFF. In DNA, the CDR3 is TGTGCCAGCAGCTTAAATAGTGTAGCGGGAACCGGGGAGCTGTTTTTT.

DNA of the CDR3: TGCGCCAGTAAACCCACAAGAGGTCAGGGCTCCTACAATGAGCAGTTCTTC. Encoded protein: CASKPTRGQGSYNEQFF. This chain connects TRBV5-1 to TRBJ2-1; tentative D call: TRBD1 (5 bases). This CDR3 contains 17 residues. V gave up 8 bases and J gave up 0 bases, with 21 bases separating them. The germline CDR1 and CDR2 sequences are SGHRS and YFSETQ. The complete variable domain, with remaining parts taken from reference TRBV5-1 and TRBJ2-1, reads KAGVTQTPRYLIKTRGQQVTLSCSPISGHRSVSWYQQTPGQGLQFLFEYFSETQRNKGNFPGRFSGRQFSNSRSEMNVSTLELGDSALYLCASKPTRGQGSYNEQFFGPGTRLTVL.

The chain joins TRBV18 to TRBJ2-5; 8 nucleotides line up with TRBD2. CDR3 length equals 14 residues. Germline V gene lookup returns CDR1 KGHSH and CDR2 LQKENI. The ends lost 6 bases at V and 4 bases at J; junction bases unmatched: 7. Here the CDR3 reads CASSLAGGGETQYF. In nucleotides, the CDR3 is TGTGCCAGCTCCCTAGCGGGCGGGGGAGAGACCCAGTACTTC.

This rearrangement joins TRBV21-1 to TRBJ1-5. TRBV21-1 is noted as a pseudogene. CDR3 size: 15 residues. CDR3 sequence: CASSNQGLSNQPQHF. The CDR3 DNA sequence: TGTGCCAGCAGCAACCAAGGACTGAGCAATCAGCCCCAGCATTTT.